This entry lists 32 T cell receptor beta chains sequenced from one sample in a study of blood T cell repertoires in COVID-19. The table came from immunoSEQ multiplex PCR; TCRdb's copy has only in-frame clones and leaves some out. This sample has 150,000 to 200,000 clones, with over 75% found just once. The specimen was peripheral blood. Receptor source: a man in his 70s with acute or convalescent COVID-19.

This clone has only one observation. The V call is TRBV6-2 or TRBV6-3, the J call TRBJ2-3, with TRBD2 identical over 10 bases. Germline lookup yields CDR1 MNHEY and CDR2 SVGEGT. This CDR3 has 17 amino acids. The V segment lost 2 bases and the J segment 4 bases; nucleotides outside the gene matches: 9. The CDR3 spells CASSYPILAGKADTQYF. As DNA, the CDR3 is TGTGCCAGCAGTTACCCCATACTAGCGGGGAAGGCAGATACGCAGTATTTT.

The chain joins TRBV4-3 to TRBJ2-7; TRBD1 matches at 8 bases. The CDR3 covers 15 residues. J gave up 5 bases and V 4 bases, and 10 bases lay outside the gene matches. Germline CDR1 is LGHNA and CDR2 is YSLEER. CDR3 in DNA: TGCGCCAGCAGCCGCTCGGGACAGGTCGAGGACGAGCAGTACTTC. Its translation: CASSRSGQVEDEQYF.

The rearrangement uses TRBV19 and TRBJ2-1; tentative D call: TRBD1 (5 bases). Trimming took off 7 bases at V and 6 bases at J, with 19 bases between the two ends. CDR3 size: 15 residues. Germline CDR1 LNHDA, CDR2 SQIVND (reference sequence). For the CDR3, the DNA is TGTGCCAGTACCATTGCCCCAGGGTCATCCAATGAGCAGTTCTTC. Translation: CASTIAPGSSNEQFF.

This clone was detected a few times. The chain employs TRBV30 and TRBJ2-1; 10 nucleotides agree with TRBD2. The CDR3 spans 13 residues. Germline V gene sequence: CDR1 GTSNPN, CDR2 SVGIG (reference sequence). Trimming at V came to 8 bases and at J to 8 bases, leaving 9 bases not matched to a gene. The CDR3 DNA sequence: TGTGCCGCCGGAGCACTAGCGGGACATGAGCAGTTCTTC. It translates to CAAGALAGHEQFF.

The CDR3 protein is CASVEEGPSGELFF. The CDR3, as DNA: TGTGCCAGCGTGGAGGAGGGGCCCTCCGGGGAGCTGTTTTTT. V gene TRBV11-3 combines with J gene TRBJ2-2; D perhaps matches TRBD2 (6 bases). CDR3 size: 14 residues. The V gene's germline CDR1 is SGHNT and CDR2 YENEEA. The V end was cut by 8 bases, the J end by 6 bases, with 16 bases between.

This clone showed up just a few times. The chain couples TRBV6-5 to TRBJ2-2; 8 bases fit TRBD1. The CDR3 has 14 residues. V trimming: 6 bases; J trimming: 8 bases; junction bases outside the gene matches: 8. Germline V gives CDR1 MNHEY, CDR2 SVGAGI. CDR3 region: CASRGLTGVGELFF. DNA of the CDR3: TGTGCCAGCAGGGGCCTGACAGGGGTAGGGGAGCTGTTTTTT.

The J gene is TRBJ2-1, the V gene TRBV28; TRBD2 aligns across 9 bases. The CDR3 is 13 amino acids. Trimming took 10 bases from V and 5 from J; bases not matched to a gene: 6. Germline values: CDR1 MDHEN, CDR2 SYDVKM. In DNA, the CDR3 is TGTGCCACCGGGACTAGCACCAACAATGAGCAGTTCTTC. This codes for CATGTSTNNEQFF. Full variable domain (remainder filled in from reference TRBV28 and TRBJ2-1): DVKVTQSSRYLVKRTGEKVFLECVQDMDHENMFWYRQDPGLGLRLIYFSYDVKMKEKGDIPEGYSVSREKKERFSLILESASTNQTSMYLCATGTSTNNEQFFGPGTRLTVL.

The CDR3 coding sequence is TGTGCCAGCAGCTTGCCAGGGGGGCCAAATTCACCCCTCCACTTT. This translates into CASSLPGGPNSPLHF. The rearrangement links TRBV5-4 to TRBJ1-6; 7 bases match TRBD1. V lost 1 base and J lost 7; bases outside the gene matches: 5. The germline gives CDR1 SGHNT, CDR2 YYREEE (reference sequence). CDR3 size: 15 residues.

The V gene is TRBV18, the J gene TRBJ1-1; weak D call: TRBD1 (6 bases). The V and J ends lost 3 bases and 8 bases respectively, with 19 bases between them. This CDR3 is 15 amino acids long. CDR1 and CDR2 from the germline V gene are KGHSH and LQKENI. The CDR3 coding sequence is TGTGCCAGCTCACCGAGCTATACGGACAGTTCGGAAGCTTTCTTT. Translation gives CASSPSYTDSSEAFF.

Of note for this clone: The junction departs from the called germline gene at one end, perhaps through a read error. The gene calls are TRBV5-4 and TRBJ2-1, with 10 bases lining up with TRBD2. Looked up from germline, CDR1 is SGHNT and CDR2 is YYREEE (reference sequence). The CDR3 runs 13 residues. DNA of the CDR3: TGTGCCAGCAGAGACTTGCCCTCTAGCGGGGGAGTCTTC. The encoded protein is CASRDLPSSGGVF.

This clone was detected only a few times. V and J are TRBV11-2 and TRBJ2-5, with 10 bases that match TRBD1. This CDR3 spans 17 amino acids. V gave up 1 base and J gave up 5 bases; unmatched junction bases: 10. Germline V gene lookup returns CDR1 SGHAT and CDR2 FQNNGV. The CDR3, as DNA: TGTGCCAGCAGCTTAGGGTTCCGGGACAGGGGTTTGGAGACCCAGTACTTC. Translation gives CASSLGFRDRGLETQYF.

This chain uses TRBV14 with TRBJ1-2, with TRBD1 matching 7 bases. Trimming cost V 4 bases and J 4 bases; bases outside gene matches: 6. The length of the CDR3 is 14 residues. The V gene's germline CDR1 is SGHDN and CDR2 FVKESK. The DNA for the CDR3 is TGTGCCAGCAGCCCGGGACAGAACCTCTATGGCTACACCTTC. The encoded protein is CASSPGQNLYGYTF.

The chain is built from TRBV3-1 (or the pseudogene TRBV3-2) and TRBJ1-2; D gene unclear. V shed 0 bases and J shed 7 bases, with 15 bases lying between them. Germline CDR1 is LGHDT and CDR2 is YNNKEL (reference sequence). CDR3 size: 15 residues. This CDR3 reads CASSQEIFTAGGYTF. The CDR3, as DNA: TGTGCCAGCAGCCAAGAAATTTTCACAGCTGGTGGCTACACCTTC.

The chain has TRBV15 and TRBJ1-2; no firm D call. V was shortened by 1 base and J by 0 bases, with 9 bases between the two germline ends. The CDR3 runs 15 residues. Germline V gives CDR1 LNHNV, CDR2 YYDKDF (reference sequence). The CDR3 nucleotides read TGTGCCACCAGCAGAGTCTCCGGAGCTAACTATGGCTACACCTTC. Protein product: CATSRVSGANYGYTF. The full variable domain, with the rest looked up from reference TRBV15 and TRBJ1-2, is DAMVIQNPRYQVTQFGKPVTLSCSQTLNHNVMYWYQQKSSQAPKLLFHYYDKDFNNEADTPDNFQSRRPNTSFCFLDIRSPGLGDTAMYLCATSRVSGANYGYTFGSGTRLTVV.

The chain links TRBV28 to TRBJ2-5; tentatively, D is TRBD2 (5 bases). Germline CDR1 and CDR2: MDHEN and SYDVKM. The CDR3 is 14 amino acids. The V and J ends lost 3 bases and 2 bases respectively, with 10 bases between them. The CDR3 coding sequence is TGTGCCAGCAGTTTTATAGGGAGACAAGAGACCCAGTACTTC. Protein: CASSFIGRQETQYF.

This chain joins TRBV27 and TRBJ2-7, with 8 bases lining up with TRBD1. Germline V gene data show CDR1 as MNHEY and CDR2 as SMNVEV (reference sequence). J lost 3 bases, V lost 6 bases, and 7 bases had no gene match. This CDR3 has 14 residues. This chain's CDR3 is CASSSGQGLYEQYF. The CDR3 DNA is TGTGCCAGCAGCTCCGGACAGGGACTCTACGAGCAGTACTTC.

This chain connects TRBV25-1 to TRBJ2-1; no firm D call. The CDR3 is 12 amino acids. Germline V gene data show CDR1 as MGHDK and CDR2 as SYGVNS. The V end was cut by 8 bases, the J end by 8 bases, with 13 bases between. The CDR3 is CASFRRSDEQFF. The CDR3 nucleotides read TGTGCCAGCTTTCGAAGGAGTGATGAGCAGTTCTTC.

The CDR3 nucleotides are TGTGCCAGCAGTATGACAGCTGGAAACACCATATATTTT. Its protein product is CASSMTAGNTIYF. The chain is built from TRBV12-3 or TRBV12-4 and TRBJ1-3; TRBD1 is a possible D gene (5 bases). V dropped 5 bases and J dropped 2 bases, with 7 bases sitting between them. The CDR3 runs to 13 residues.

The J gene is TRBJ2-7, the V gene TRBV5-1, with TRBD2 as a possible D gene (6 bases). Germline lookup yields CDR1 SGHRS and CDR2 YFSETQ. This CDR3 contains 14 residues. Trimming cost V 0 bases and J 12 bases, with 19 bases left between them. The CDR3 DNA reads TGCGCCAGCAGCTTGGAGGGAGGTCTACGGGTTTCGTACTTC. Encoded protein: CASSLEGGLRVSYF.

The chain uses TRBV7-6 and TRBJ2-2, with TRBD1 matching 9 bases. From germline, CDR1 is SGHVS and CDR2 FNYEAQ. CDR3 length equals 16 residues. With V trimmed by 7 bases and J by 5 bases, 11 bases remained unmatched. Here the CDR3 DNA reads TGTGCCAGCAACCCCAGGACAGGGGTAGGAACCGGGGAGCTGTTTTTT. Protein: CASNPRTGVGTGELFF.

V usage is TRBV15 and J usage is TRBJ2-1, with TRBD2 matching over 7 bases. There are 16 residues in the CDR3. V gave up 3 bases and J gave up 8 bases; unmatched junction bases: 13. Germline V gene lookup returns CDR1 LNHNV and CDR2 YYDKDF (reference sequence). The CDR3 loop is CATSRGRGRQHYEQFF. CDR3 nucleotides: TGTGCCACCAGCAGGGGGAGGGGCCGCCAGCACTATGAGCAGTTCTTC.

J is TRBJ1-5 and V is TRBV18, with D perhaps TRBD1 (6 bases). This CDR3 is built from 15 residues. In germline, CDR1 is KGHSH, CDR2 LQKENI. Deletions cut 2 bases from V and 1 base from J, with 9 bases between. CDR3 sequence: CASSPMTGSNQPQHF. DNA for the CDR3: TGTGCCAGCTCACCAATGACAGGAAGCAATCAGCCCCAGCATTTT.

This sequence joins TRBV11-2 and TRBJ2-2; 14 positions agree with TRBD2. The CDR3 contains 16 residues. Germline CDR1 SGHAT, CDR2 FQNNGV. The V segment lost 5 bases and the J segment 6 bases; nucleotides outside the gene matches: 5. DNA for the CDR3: TGTGCCAGCAGCCCGGGACTAGCGGGGGTGGCCGGGGAGCTGTTTTTT. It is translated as CASSPGLAGVAGELFF.

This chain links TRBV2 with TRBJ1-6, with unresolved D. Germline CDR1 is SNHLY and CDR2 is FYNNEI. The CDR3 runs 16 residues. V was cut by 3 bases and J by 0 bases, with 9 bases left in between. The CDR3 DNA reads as TGTGCCAGCAGTGACCCGGGAGGCTCCTATAATTCACCCCTCCACTTT. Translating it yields CASSDPGGSYNSPLHF.

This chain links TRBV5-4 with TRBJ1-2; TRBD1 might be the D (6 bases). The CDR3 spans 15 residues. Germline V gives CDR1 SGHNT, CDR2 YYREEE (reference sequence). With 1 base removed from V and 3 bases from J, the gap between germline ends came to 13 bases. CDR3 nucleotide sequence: TGTGCCAGCAGCTTGTTGGCAGGGGCTGACTATGGCTACACCTTC. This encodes CASSLLAGADYGYTF.

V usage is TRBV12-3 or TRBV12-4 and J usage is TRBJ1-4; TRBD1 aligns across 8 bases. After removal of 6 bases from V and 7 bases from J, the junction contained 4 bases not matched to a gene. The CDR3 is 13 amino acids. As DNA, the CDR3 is TGTGCCAGCAGGACAGGGGAGGGTGAAAAACTGTTTTTT. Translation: CASRTGEGEKLFF.

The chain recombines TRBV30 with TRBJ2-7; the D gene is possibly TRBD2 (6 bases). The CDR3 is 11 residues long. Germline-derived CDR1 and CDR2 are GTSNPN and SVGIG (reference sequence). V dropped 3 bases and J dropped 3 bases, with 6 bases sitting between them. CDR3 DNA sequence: TGTGCCTGGAGGGGGGGCTACGAGCAGTACTTC. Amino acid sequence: CAWRGGYEQYF.

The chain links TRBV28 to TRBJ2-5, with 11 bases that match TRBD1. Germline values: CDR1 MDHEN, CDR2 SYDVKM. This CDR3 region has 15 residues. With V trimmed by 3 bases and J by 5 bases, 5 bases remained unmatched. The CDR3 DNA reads TGTGCCAGCAGTTTCCGGGACAGGGGGGAGGAGACCCAGTACTTC. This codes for CASSFRDRGEETQYF.

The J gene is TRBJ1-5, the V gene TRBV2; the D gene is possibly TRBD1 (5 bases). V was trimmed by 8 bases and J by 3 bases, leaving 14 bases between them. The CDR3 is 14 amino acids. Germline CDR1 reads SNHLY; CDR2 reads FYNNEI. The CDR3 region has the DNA TGTGCCAGCGATGGGGGGGATAACAATCAGCCCCAGCATTTT. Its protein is CASDGGDNNQPQHF.

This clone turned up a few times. The CDR3 is CASSLGLSIAPLHF. Written as DNA, the CDR3 is TGTGCCAGCTCCCTAGGACTTTCGATTGCGCCCCTCCACTTT. This chain joins TRBV27 and TRBJ1-6; the D is unclear. Germline CDR1 and CDR2: MNHEY and SMNVEV (reference sequence). The V end was cut by 8 bases, the J end by 13 bases, with 21 bases between. The CDR3 spans 14 residues.

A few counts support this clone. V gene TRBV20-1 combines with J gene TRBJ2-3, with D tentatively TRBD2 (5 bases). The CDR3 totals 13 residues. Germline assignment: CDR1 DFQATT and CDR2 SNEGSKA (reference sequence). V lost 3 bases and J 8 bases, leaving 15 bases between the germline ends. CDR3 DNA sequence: TGCAGTGCTAGTCCCGCGGGCTCGGGTACGCAGTATTTT. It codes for CSASPAGSGTQYF.

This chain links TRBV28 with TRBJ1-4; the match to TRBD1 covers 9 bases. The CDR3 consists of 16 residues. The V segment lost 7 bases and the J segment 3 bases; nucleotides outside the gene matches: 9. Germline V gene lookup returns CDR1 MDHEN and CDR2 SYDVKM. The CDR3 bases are TGTGCCAGCACTGGACAGGGGCGGATTGCTAATGAAAAACTGTTTTTT. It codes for CASTGQGRIANEKLFF. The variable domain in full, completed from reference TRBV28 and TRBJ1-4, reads DVKVTQSSRYLVKRTGEKVFLECVQDMDHENMFWYRQDPGLGLRLIYFSYDVKMKEKGDIPEGYSVSREKKERFSLILESASTNQTSMYLCASTGQGRIANEKLFFGSGTQLSVL.